A single sample gave rise to the 5 T cell receptor beta chains below, sequenced in a study of T cells in narcolepsy. Data came from immunoSEQ multiplex PCR; TCRdb stores just in-frame clones and leaves some out. The sample lists 37,000 or so clones; approximately 85% were seen once. The source material was CD45RA- memory CD4+ T cells from PBMCs. These receptors were taken from a human donor with narcolepsy.

The CDR3 is CASSQDQMTNYGYTF. CDR3 DNA: TGTGCCAGCAGCCAAGATCAGATGACAAACTATGGCTACACCTTC. This chain connects TRBV4-2 to TRBJ1-2, with D hard to call. CDR3 length: 15 residues. Looked up from germline, CDR1 is LGHNA and CDR2 is YNFKEQ. Trimming cost V 0 bases and J 2 bases, with 10 bases left between them.

This chain joins TRBV6-5 and TRBJ1-4, with D hard to call. V lost 6 bases and J 7 bases, leaving 15 bases between the germline ends. This CDR3 has 14 residues. In germline, CDR1 is MNHEY, CDR2 SVGAGI. This CDR3 reads CASSEGAWGEKLFF. CDR3 nucleotide sequence: TGTGCCAGCAGCGAGGGTGCGTGGGGTGAAAAACTGTTTTTT.

V and J are TRBV4-2 and TRBJ2-3; D unresolved. This CDR3 region has 16 residues. Trimming left V 4 bases short and J 3 bases short, with 17 bases between. Germline values: CDR1 LGHNA, CDR2 YNFKEQ. The DNA for the CDR3 is TGTGCCAGCAGCCCATCGAGCCTTGGTCTGACAGATACGCAGTATTTT. Protein: CASSPSSLGLTDTQYF.

The rearrangement joins TRBV5-6 to TRBJ2-6; D not certain. The CDR3 runs 17 residues. The germline gives CDR1 SGHDT, CDR2 YYEEEE. V lost 0 bases to trimming and J lost 1 base, with 11 bases between them. The DNA for the CDR3 is TGTGCCAGCAGCTTGGTGGCGGCGGTTTCTGGGGCCAACGTCCTGACTTTC. Translating it yields CASSLVAAVSGANVLTF. Complete variable domain (other parts from reference TRBV5-6 and TRBJ2-6): DAGVTQSPTHLIKTRGQQVTLRCSPKSGHDTVSWYQQALGQGPQFIFQYYEEEERQRGNFPDRFSGHQFPNYSSELNVNALLLGDSALYLCASSLVAAVSGANVLTFGAGSRLTVL.

The chain links TRBV6-1 to TRBJ1-1; 12 nucleotides line up with TRBD1. J gave up 4 bases and V 6 bases, and 3 bases lay outside the gene matches. Germline lookup yields CDR1 MNHNS and CDR2 SASEGT. This CDR3 spans 14 amino acids. The CDR3 protein is CASSPGQGATEAFF. In nucleotides, the CDR3 is TGTGCCAGCAGCCCGGGACAGGGGGCCACTGAAGCTTTCTTT.